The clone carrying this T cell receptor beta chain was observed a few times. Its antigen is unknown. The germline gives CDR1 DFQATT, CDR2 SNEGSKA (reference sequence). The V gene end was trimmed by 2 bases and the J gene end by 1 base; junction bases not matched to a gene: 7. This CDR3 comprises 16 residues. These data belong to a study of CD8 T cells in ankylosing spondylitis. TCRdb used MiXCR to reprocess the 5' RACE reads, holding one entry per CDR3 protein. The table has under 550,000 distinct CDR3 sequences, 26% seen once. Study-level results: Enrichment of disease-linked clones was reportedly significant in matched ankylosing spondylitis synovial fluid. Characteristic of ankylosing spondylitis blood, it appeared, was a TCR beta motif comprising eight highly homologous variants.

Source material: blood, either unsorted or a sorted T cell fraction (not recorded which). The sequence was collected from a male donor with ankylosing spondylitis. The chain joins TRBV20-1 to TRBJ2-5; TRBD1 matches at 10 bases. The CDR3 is CSARLWDRGFQETQYF. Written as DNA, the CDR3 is TGCAGTGCTAGACTCTGGGACAGGGGATTCCAAGAGACCCAGTACTTC.